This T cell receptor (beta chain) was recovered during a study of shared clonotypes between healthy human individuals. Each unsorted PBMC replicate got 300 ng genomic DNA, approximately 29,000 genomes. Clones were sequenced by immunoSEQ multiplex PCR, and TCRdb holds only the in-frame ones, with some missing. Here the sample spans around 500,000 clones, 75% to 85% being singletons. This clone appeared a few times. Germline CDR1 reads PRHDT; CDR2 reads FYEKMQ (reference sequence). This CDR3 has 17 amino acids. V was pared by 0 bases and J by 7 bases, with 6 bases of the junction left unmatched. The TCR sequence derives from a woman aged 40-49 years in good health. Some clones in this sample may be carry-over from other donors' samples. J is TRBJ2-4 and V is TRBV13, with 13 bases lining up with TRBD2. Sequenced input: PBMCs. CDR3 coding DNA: TGTGCCAGCAGCTTAGGCACTAGCGGGAGGGCAGAGAACATTCAGTACTTC. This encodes CASSLGTSGRAENIQYF.